This TCR beta chain was identified during a study of identical twins. Broader study findings: For out-of-frame beta sequences, excess twin sharing was weaker.

One entry per CDR3 protein results from TCRdb running MiXCR on the 5' RACE reads. Seen here are 570,000 or so distinct CDR3 sequences, around a tenth observed once, and the top ten hold roughly 3%. The CDR3 contains 16 residues. V was shortened by 0 bases and J by 2 bases, with 12 bases between the two germline ends. Germline V gene data show CDR1 as LNHNV and CDR2 as YYDKDF (reference sequence). This clonotype was counted at least ten times. Its target is unknown. This same sample was also part of a study on yellow fever vaccine responses in identical twins.

The chain carries TRBV15 and TRBJ2-3; D is perhaps TRBD2 (5 bases). The receptor was derived from a woman between 18 and 30 years old in good health. Input material: PBMCs. Written as DNA, the CDR3 is TGTGCCACCAGCAGAGATTTAGGCGGACTCACAGATACGCAGTATTTT. Translation gives CATSRDLGGLTDTQYF.